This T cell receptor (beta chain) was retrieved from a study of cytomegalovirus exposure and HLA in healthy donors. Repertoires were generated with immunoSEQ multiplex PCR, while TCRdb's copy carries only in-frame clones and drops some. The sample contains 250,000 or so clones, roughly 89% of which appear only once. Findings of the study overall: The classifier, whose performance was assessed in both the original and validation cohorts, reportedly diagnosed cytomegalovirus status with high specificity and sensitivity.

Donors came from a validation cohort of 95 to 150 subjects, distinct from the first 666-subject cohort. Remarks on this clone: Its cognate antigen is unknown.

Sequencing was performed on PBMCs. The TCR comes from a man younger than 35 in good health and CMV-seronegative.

The CDR3: CASRTLPSNYGYTF. CDR3 nucleotides: TGTGCCAGCAGGACACTGCCGTCTAACTATGGCTACACCTTC. The J gene is TRBJ1-2, the V gene TRBV6-6; unclear D gene. Per the germline V gene, CDR1 is MNHNY and CDR2 is SVGAGI (reference sequence). Trimming removed 6 bases from V and 0 bases from J, with 11 bases in between. This CDR3 is built from 14 residues.